Following are 18 T cell receptor beta chains from one sample sequenced in a study of OX40 agonist ivuxolimab in advanced cancers. TCRdb's table, derived via immunoSEQ multiplex PCR, lists solely in-frame clones and lacks some. The sample yields 50,000 to 75,000 clones, roughly 90% seen once. The sample was CD4+ or CD8+ T cells sorted from blood, taken in a trial of the OX40 agonist ivuxolimab. Every receptor here comes from an adult with an advanced solid tumor such as melanoma, head and neck, liver or kidney cancer.

This chain links TRBV11-2 with TRBJ2-3; 8 positions agree with TRBD2. The CDR3 extends over 16 amino acids. Germline trimming cut 1 base from V and 6 bases from J; bases unmatched to any gene: 9. Germline loops: CDR1 SGHAT, CDR2 FQNNGV. CDR3 protein: CASSLAGRGGPDTQYF. The DNA for the CDR3 is TGTGCCAGCAGCTTAGCCGGGAGGGGGGGGCCCGATACGCAGTATTTT.

This sequence joins TRBV29-1 and TRBJ2-1; 7 bases map to TRBD1. Trimming took 6 bases from V and 4 from J; bases not matched to a gene: 0. From germline, CDR1 is SQVTM and CDR2 ANQGSEA. There are 11 residues in the CDR3. The CDR3 nucleotides read TGCAGCGTGACAGGGTACAATGAGCAGTTCTTC. Translation: CSVTGYNEQFF.

V usage is TRBV19 and J usage is TRBJ2-7, with 11 bases identical to TRBD2. The CDR3 spans 16 residues. Germline loops: CDR1 LNHDA, CDR2 SQIVND (reference sequence). J gave up 3 bases and V 4 bases, and 8 bases lay outside the gene matches. As DNA, the CDR3 is TGTGCCAGTAGTAAATACCCCGGGACTAGCGGCTACGAGCAGTACTTC. Translated: CASSKYPGTSGYEQYF.

This chain uses TRBV5-4 with TRBJ1-1, with 9 bases identical to TRBD1. Looked up from germline, CDR1 is SGHNT and CDR2 is YYREEE (reference sequence). This CDR3 is 13 amino acids long. Trimming at V came to 2 bases and at J to 12 bases, leaving 8 bases not matched to a gene. The CDR3 here is CASSLRGQGRSFF. The CDR3 DNA reads as TGTGCCAGCAGCTTACGGGGACAGGGACGGTCTTTCTTT.

This chain connects TRBV25-1 to TRBJ2-1, with TRBD2 matching over 9 bases. Germline CDR1 and CDR2: MGHDK and SYGVNS. The V segment lost 0 bases and the J segment 7 bases; nucleotides outside the gene matches: 7. This CDR3 is 16 amino acids long. The CDR3 sequence: CASSEYGGRALNEQFF. Here the CDR3 DNA reads TGTGCCAGCAGTGAATATGGCGGGAGGGCCTTGAATGAGCAGTTCTTC.

J is TRBJ2-7 and V is TRBV5-1; 7 nucleotides align to TRBD1. Unmatched junction bases numbered 4, after V lost 2 bases and J lost 5 bases. The germline gives CDR1 SGHRS, CDR2 YFSETQ. The CDR3 extends over 13 amino acids. CDR3 protein: CASSFNRGNEQYF. In nucleotides, the CDR3 is TGCGCCAGCAGCTTCAACAGGGGAAACGAGCAGTACTTC.

V usage is TRBV15 and J usage is TRBJ2-7; tentative D call: TRBD1 (7 bases). Germline CDR1 LNHNV, CDR2 YYDKDF (reference sequence). The CDR3 extends over 17 amino acids. The V gene lost 3 bases and the J gene lost 0 bases, with 18 bases spanning the gap. The DNA of the CDR3 is TGTGCCACCAGCAGGGTTACAGGGGCGGGACCCTCCTACGAGCAGTACTTC. Protein product: CATSRVTGAGPSYEQYF.

This clone came up a few times. Within the sample, other DNA sequences also encode this same CDR3. J is TRBJ1-5 and V is TRBV6-5, with D unclear. The CDR3 has 15 residues. CDR1 is MNHEY, CDR2 SVGAGI, per germline. V lost 0 bases and J lost 1, with 7 bases in between. CDR3 protein: CASSYSGSSNQPQHF. In DNA, the CDR3 is TGTGCCAGCAGTTACTCCGGGTCCAGCAATCAGCCCCAGCATTTT.

The chain links TRBV29-1 to TRBJ2-2; D not certain. The CDR3 consists of 12 residues. V was trimmed by 7 bases and J by 0 bases, leaving 6 bases between them. Germline CDR1 SQVTM, CDR2 ANQGSEA. The CDR3 DNA reads as TGCAGCGCTTCAACGAACACCGGGGAGCTGTTTTTT. Its translation: CSASTNTGELFF.

This chain links TRBV30 with TRBJ2-2; D is ambiguous. Germline assignment: CDR1 GTSNPN and CDR2 SVGIG (reference sequence). This CDR3 region has 14 residues. Trimming took 2 bases from V and 0 from J, leaving 7 bases between them. CDR3 in amino acids: CAWSLGPNTGELFF. The DNA for the CDR3 is TGTGCCTGGAGTTTGGGCCCGAACACCGGGGAGCTGTTTTTT.

The V call is TRBV6-1, the J call TRBJ2-2; no definite D call. The germline V and J ends were trimmed by 2 bases and 0 bases, with 10 bases remaining between them. There are 16 residues in the CDR3. Germline CDR1 reads MNHNS; CDR2 reads SASEGT. The CDR3 reads CASSEMELSNTGELFF. The CDR3, as DNA: TGTGCCAGCAGTGAAATGGAGCTATCGAACACCGGGGAGCTGTTTTTT.

The chain uses TRBV19 and TRBJ1-4; 7 positions match TRBD1. The CDR3 length is 13 residues. V shed 10 bases, J shed 6 bases, and the junction held 8 bases outside the gene matches. Germline values: CDR1 LNHDA, CDR2 SQIVND (reference sequence). CDR3 DNA: TGTGCCACCCGAGGGGGCAGACATGAAAAACTGTTTTTT. Its translation: CATRGGRHEKLFF.

The chain has TRBV14 and TRBJ2-7; D is perhaps TRBD2 (6 bases). V lost 1 base, J lost 11 bases, and 12 bases lay in between. CDR3 length: 12 amino acids. Germline assignment: CDR1 SGHDN and CDR2 FVKESK. The DNA for the CDR3 is TGTGCCAGCAGCCAAGGGTTCCAGCGGGAGTACTTC. It encodes CASSQGFQREYF.

The chain employs TRBV7-3 and TRBJ2-1; possible D gene TRBD1, 6 bases. The CDR3 contains 14 residues. Germline values: CDR1 SGHTA, CDR2 FQGTGA. Between the trimmed V and J ends, which lost 2 bases and 7 bases, there was a span of 12 bases. DNA for the CDR3: TGTGCCAGCAGCTTAGGGGGCGCAAGAAATGAGCAGTTCTTC. This gives the protein CASSLGGARNEQFF.

This chain links TRBV6-5 with TRBJ2-3; 7 nucleotides agree with TRBD1. Germline CDR1 is MNHEY and CDR2 is SVGAGI. The CDR3 has 12 amino acids. The junction had 2 bases not matched to a gene; V was cut back by 6 bases and J by 5 bases. CDR3 loop: CASRTGLDTQYF. DNA for the CDR3: TGTGCCAGCAGGACAGGGTTAGATACGCAGTATTTT.

V and J are TRBV29-1 and TRBJ2-2, with 9 bases identical to TRBD1. The CDR3 consists of 14 residues. The trim removed 8 bases at V and 3 bases at J, leaving 7 bases unmatched. In germline, CDR1 is SQVTM, CDR2 ANQGSEA. CDR3 sequence (DNA): TGCAGCATTAGACAGGGGGAGGACACCGGGGAGCTGTTTTTT. Its translation is CSIRQGEDTGELFF.

There are a few counts of this clone. The chain employs TRBV6-5 and TRBJ1-1; D is unresolved. This CDR3 has 13 amino acids. Trimming cost V 2 bases and J 4 bases, with 8 bases left between them. Germline assignment: CDR1 MNHEY and CDR2 SVGAGI. CDR3 sequence (DNA): TGTGCCAGCAGTTACCTGGGTGGCACTGAAGCTTTCTTT. Translating it yields CASSYLGGTEAFF.

The J gene is TRBJ2-5, the V gene TRBV18; tentatively, D is TRBD2 (5 bases). The CDR3 extends over 15 amino acids. The germline V gene has CDR1 KGHSH and CDR2 LQKENI. V lost 0 bases to trimming and J lost 2 bases, with 10 bases between them. CDR3 sequence: CASSPPVQRQETQYF. The CDR3 nucleotides are TGTGCCAGCTCACCACCGGTACAGCGGCAAGAGACCCAGTACTTC.